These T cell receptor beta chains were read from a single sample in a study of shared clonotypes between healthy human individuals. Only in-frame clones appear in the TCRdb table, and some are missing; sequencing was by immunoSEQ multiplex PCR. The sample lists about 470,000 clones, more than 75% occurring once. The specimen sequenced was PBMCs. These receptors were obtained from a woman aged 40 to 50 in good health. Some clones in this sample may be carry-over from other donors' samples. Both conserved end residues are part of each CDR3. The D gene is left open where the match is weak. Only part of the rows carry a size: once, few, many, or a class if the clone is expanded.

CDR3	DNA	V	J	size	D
CASQGSGTNTGELFF	TGCGCCTCGCAGGGGAGCGGGACGAACACCGGGGAGCTGTTTTTT	TRBV10-2	TRBJ2-2	-	-
CASSSIRGASSYEQYF	TGTGCCAGCAGCTCCATACGGGGGGCCAGTTCTTACGAGCAGTACTTC	TRBV11-2	TRBJ2-7	-	-
CASGIRGREELFF	TGTGCCAGCGGAATCAGGGGTCGCGAGGAGCTGTTTTTT	TRBV7-2	TRBJ2-2	-	-
CASSPDRDYGYTF	TGTGCCAGCAGCCCGGACAGGGACTATGGCTACACCTTC	TRBV28	TRBJ1-2	-	TRBD1
CASSLARLGSTEAFF	TGCGCCAGCAGCTTGGCCCGGTTGGGAAGCACTGAAGCTTTCTTT	TRBV5-1	TRBJ1-1	-	-
CASSVGGAAYEQYF	TGTGCCAGCAGCGTTGGGGGGGCCGCCTACGAGCAGTACTTC	TRBV9	TRBJ2-7	-	-
CASSRVLFSNQPQHF	TGTGCCAGCAGCCGGGTATTGTTTAGCAATCAGCCCCAGCATTTT	TRBV11-2	TRBJ1-5	-	-
CASSLEGDLEKLFF	TGTGCCAGCAGCTTAGAAGGGGACCTTGAAAAACTGTTTTTT	TRBV7-6	TRBJ1-4	-	-
CASSLNNRVRQPQHF	TGCGCCAGCAGCTTAAACAACAGGGTTCGCCAGCCCCAGCATTTT	TRBV5-1	TRBJ1-5	many	-
CASSALWNTEAFF	TGTGCCAGCAGTGCACTTTGGAACACTGAAGCTTTCTTT	TRBV6-1	TRBJ1-1	-	-
CASSGQNSNQPQHF	TGTGCCAGCAGCGGACAAAATAGCAATCAGCCCCAGCATTTT	TRBV2	TRBJ1-5	-	-
CARGDGTSGGGTDTQYF	TGTGCCCGCGGGGACGGGACTAGCGGGGGGGGCACAGATACGCAGTATTTT	TRBV2	TRBJ2-3	-	TRBD2
CASSYGQYTDTQYF	TGTGCCAGCAGTTACGGGCAGTACACAGATACGCAGTATTTT	TRBV6-5	TRBJ2-3	-	-
CASSKTGGATNEKLFF	TGTGCCAGCAGCAAGACAGGGGGTGCAACTAATGAAAAACTGTTTTTT	TRBV5-4	TRBJ1-4	-	TRBD1
CASSYSTGGYQPQHF	TGTGCCAGCAGTTACTCGACAGGGGGCTATCAGCCCCAGCATTTT	TRBV6-6	TRBJ1-5	once	TRBD1
CASSVVSGSYNEQFF	TGTGCCAGCAGCGTAGTTAGCGGCTCCTACAATGAGCAGTTCTTC	TRBV9	TRBJ2-1	-	-
CASSYQTRGAAEAFF	TGTGCCAGCAGTTACCAGACCAGGGGAGCCGCTGAAGCTTTCTTT	TRBV6-5	TRBJ1-1	-	-
CASRPIGGEQFF	TGTGCCAGCAGGCCGATCGGGGGAGAGCAGTTCTTC	TRBV6-5	TRBJ2-1	-	-
CASRPAGTGTGANVLTF	TGTGCCAGCCGGCCCGCCGGGACAGGGACCGGGGCCAACGTCCTGACTTTC	TRBV5-4	TRBJ2-6	many	TRBD1
CASSQEGQGIREKLFF	TGCGCCAGCAGCCAAGAGGGACAGGGAATCAGAGAAAAACTGTTTTTT	TRBV4-3	TRBJ1-4	-	TRBD1
CASSGSLAGGRPTYSDTQYF	TGTGCCAGCAGTGGATCACTAGCGGGAGGGCGCCCAACTTACTCCGATACGCAGTATTTT	TRBV6-1	TRBJ2-3	-	TRBD2
CASSRTRIDEQYF	TGTGCCAGCAGCCGTACTAGGATCGACGAGCAGTACTTC	TRBV6-1	TRBJ2-7	-	-
CASSLWDRGYNEQFF	TGTGCCAGCAGCTTGTGGGACAGGGGCTACAATGAGCAGTTCTTC	TRBV5-6	TRBJ2-1	once	TRBD1
CASSLGLADEQYF	TGTGCCAGCAGCTTGGGACTAGCGGACGAGCAGTACTTC	TRBV7-9	TRBJ2-7	few	TRBD2
CASSRDSNTEAFF	TGTGCCAGCAGTAGGGACAGCAACACTGAAGCTTTCTTT	TRBV28	TRBJ1-1	-	TRBD1
CASRVGQTNTEAFF	TGTGCCAGCAGGGTGGGACAGACCAACACTGAAGCTTTCTTT	TRBV28	TRBJ1-1	medium-sized	TRBD1
CASRREGTGELFF	TGCGCCAGCCGGCGGGAGGGGACCGGGGAGCTGTTTTTT	TRBV10-2	TRBJ2-2	-	TRBD2
CASSARWGREGYEQYF	TGTGCCAGCAGTGCTCGATGGGGCAGGGAGGGCTACGAGCAGTACTTC	TRBV6-1	TRBJ2-7	many	TRBD2
CASSRFRDTQPQHF	TGTGCCAGCAGCCGCTTCAGGGATACTCAGCCCCAGCATTTT	TRBV6-5	TRBJ1-5	-	-
CASSLLGGVSYNEQFF	TGTGCCAGCTCACTATTAGGGGGGGTCTCCTACAATGAGCAGTTCTTC	TRBV18	TRBJ2-1	-	-
CAWSRAGAGTDTQYF	TGTGCCTGGAGTAGAGCGGGAGCCGGCACAGATACGCAGTATTTT	TRBV30	TRBJ2-3	-	TRBD2
CTSSPGYEQYF	TGCACCAGCAGCCCGGGGTACGAGCAGTACTTC	TRBV1	TRBJ2-7	-	-
CASSPRTGDNEQFF	TGTGCCAGCTCACCACGGACAGGGGACAATGAGCAGTTCTTC	TRBV18	TRBJ2-1	-	TRBD1
CASSLGTATNEKLFF	TGTGCCAGTAGTCTAGGGACGGCGACGAATGAAAAACTGTTTTTT	TRBV19	TRBJ1-4	few	-
CASSYGGLIRGKLFF	TGCGCCAGCAGCTACGGCGGTCTCATTAGGGGCAAACTGTTTTTT	TRBV5-1	TRBJ1-4	-	-
CASSFSPNTGELFF	TGTGCCAGCAGCTTTTCTCCGAACACCGGGGAGCTGTTTTTT	TRBV7-3	TRBJ2-2	once	-
CASSQDPRVEQFF	TGTGCCAGCAGCCAAGATCCCCGGGTTGAGCAGTTCTTC	TRBV14	TRBJ2-1	-	-
CASSSTGDNEKLFF	TGTGCCAGCAGCTCCACGGGGGACAATGAAAAACTGTTTTTT	TRBV28	TRBJ1-4	-	-
CASSQESGRGYTF	TGTGCCAGCAGCCAAGAATCAGGGCGAGGCTACACCTTC	TRBV14	TRBJ1-2	-	-
CASNTGQETQYF	TGTGCCAGCAATACGGGGCAAGAGACCCAGTACTTC	TRBV2	TRBJ2-5	-	-
CASSQIQTGELFF	TGTGCCAGCAGCCAAATACAAACCGGGGAGCTGTTTTTT	TRBV7-7	TRBJ2-2	-	-